A single sample gave rise to the 5 T cell receptor beta chains below, sequenced in a study of cytomegalovirus exposure and HLA in healthy donors. Clones were read by immunoSEQ multiplex PCR, and TCRdb kept only the in-frame ones, dropping some. This sample has approximately 210,000 clones; just over 85% occur once, and the top ten carry around 3%. Sequencing was carried out using PBMCs. Receptors were obtained from a woman aged 18 to 35 in good health and CMV-seronegative.

This chain connects TRBV5-4 to TRBJ2-5, with TRBD2 matching over 11 bases. From germline, CDR1 is SGHNT and CDR2 YYREEE (reference sequence). This CDR3 has 17 residues. With V trimmed by 0 bases and J by 4 bases, 8 bases remained unmatched. The CDR3 here is CASSLGLAGGGGETQYF. The DNA of the CDR3 is TGTGCCAGCAGCTTGGGTCTAGCGGGAGGAGGGGGAGAGACCCAGTACTTC.

In this sample, this clone turned up once. The rearrangement uses TRBV6-1 and TRBJ1-2; unclear D gene. The germline V and J ends were trimmed by 10 bases and 5 bases, with 17 bases remaining between them. The CDR3 is 13 amino acids. Germline CDR1 and CDR2: MNHNS and SASEGT. DNA of the CDR3: TGTGCCACTTTGCTTACGGAGTCTTATGGCTACACCTTC. Translation gives CATLLTESYGYTF.

This sequence joins TRBV27 and TRBJ2-2, with D possibly TRBD2 on 5 matching bases. Germline V CDR1 and CDR2: MNHEY, SMNVEV (reference sequence). The CDR3 spans 12 residues. Trimming left V 5 bases short and J 7 bases short, with 8 bases between. CDR3 bases: TGTGCCAGCAGTATCCGGGGCGGGGAGCTGTTTTTT. Its protein product is CASSIRGGELFF.

This chain links TRBV15 with TRBJ1-1; a weak D match, TRBD1 (5 bases). This CDR3 has 13 residues. Germline V CDR1 and CDR2: LNHNV, YYDKDF (reference sequence). Between the trimmed V and J ends, which lost 0 bases and 8 bases, there was a span of 10 bases. The CDR3 loop is CATSRDRQTEAFF. The DNA of the CDR3 is TGTGCCACCAGCAGAGATCGACAGACGGAAGCTTTCTTT.

This clone came up a few times. This chain joins TRBV27 and TRBJ1-2; 8 nucleotides align to TRBD1. With 6 bases clipped from V and 6 bases from J, the junction kept 6 bases outside the gene matches. Germline V gene sequence: CDR1 MNHEY, CDR2 SMNVEV (reference sequence). The CDR3 loop spans 13 amino acids. The CDR3 is CASRRTGFDGYTF. DNA for the CDR3: TGTGCCAGCAGGAGGACAGGGTTCGATGGCTACACCTTC.